The next 16 T cell receptor beta chains were all read from a single sample in a study of T cell responses to AZD1222 COVID-19 vaccine. Clones were sequenced by immunoSEQ multiplex PCR, and TCRdb holds only the in-frame ones, with some missing. Of around 100,000 clones in the sample, 93% were seen once. The sample in question was peripheral blood, obtained on day 0 of AZD1222 vaccination. The receptor source for this set is an adult in good health.

This clone was recorded once. The rearrangement joins TRBV5-6 to TRBJ2-7, with D possibly being TRBD2 (6 bases). This CDR3 is built from 14 residues. The V gene's germline CDR1 is SGHDT and CDR2 YYEEEE. The ends were cut back, 2 bases at V and 4 bases at J, with 13 bases in the middle. The CDR3 nucleotides read TGTGCCAGCAGCTTTCGGCGGGATATATACGAGCAGTACTTC. Translated, it gives CASSFRRDIYEQYF.

V gene TRBV19 combines with J gene TRBJ2-3, with D possibly being TRBD1 or TRBD2 (5 bases each). Germline V gene lookup returns CDR1 LNHDA and CDR2 SQIVND (reference sequence). With 4 bases removed from V and 6 bases from J, the gap between germline ends came to 29 bases. CDR3 size: 19 residues. The CDR3 spells CASSRIRADWDQPADTQYF. The DNA for the CDR3 is TGTGCCAGTAGTAGGATTAGGGCCGACTGGGACCAGCCCGCGGATACGCAGTATTTT.

The chain employs TRBV19 and TRBJ2-7; 14 nucleotides line up with TRBD2. This CDR3 is built from 15 residues. Per the germline V gene, CDR1 is LNHDA and CDR2 is SQIVND (reference sequence). After removal of 4 bases from V and 6 bases from J, the junction contained 5 bases not matched to a gene. The CDR3: CASSTGTSGRSEQYF. The CDR3 DNA reads as TGTGCCAGTAGTACCGGGACTAGCGGGAGAAGCGAGCAGTACTTC.

The V gene is TRBV20-1, the J gene TRBJ2-7, with 9 bases matching TRBD2. Trimming took 3 bases from V and 5 from J; bases not matched to a gene: 5. Germline values: CDR1 DFQATT, CDR2 SNEGSKA (reference sequence). The CDR3 length is 13 residues. The CDR3 DNA is TGCAGTGCTAGTACGGGCGGGAGGGACGAGCAGTACTTC. This encodes CSASTGGRDEQYF.

The V call is TRBV7-6, the J call TRBJ1-2; D is unclear. Deletions cut 0 bases from V and 2 bases from J, with 7 bases between. The CDR3 covers 14 residues. Per germline, CDR1 SGHVS and CDR2 FNYEAQ. CDR3 in amino acids: CASSLASENYGYTF. DNA of the CDR3: TGTGCCAGCAGCTTAGCGTCCGAGAACTATGGCTACACCTTC.

CDR3 protein: CASSWVEREQYF. CDR3 in DNA: TGTGCCAGCAGCTGGGTGGAGCGCGAGCAGTACTTC. The chain is built from TRBV11-3 and TRBJ2-7, with D unclear. Trimming cost V 4 bases and J 6 bases, with 10 bases left between them. This CDR3 region has 12 residues. Germline V gene lookup returns CDR1 SGHNT and CDR2 YENEEA. Using reference TRBV11-3 and TRBJ2-7 for the parts outside the CDR3, the full variable domain is EAGVVQSPRYKIIEKKQPVAFWCNPISGHNTLYWYLQNLGQGPELLIRYENEEAVDDSQLPKDRFSAERLKGVDSTLKIQPAELGDSAVYLCASSWVEREQYFGPGTRLTVT.

This chain's CDR3 is CASSESETNQPQHF. As DNA, the CDR3 is TGCGCCAGCAGTGAATCGGAAACTAATCAGCCCCAGCATTTT. The chain uses TRBV10-2 and TRBJ1-5, with D hard to call. The CDR3 is 14 amino acids. Germline V lookup: CDR1 WSHSY, CDR2 SAAADI. Trimming removed 3 bases at V and 4 bases at J, with 10 bases between.

This clone was seen a single time. The rearrangement links TRBV6-5 to TRBJ2-7; 7 bases are shared with TRBD2. Losses at the gene ends were 5 bases for V and 4 bases for J; bases not matched to a gene: 11. Germline CDR1 reads MNHEY; CDR2 reads SVGAGI. The CDR3 totals 15 residues. The DNA for the CDR3 is TGTGCCAGCAGTAGACTAGCCGGAGTAGCGTACGAGCAGTACTTC. Its translation is CASSRLAGVAYEQYF.

The rearrangement links TRBV27 to TRBJ1-1, with D hard to call. The germline CDR1 and CDR2 sequences are MNHEY and SMNVEV (reference sequence). V was shortened by 4 bases and J by 0 bases, with 12 bases between the two germline ends. The CDR3 has 15 amino acids. This chain's CDR3 is CASSSDTRMNTEAFF. Written as DNA, the CDR3 is TGTGCCAGCAGTTCCGATACAAGAATGAACACTGAAGCTTTCTTT.

The chain links TRBV7-8 to TRBJ2-7; maybe TRBD2 (5 bases). V lost 5 bases, J lost 5 bases, and 13 bases lay in between. The CDR3 is made up of 13 amino acids. Germline CDR1 SGHVS, CDR2 FQNEAQ. The CDR3 reads CASSPRAADEQYF. In DNA form, the CDR3 reads TGTGCCAGCAGCCCTAGGGCAGCGGACGAGCAGTACTTC.

This clone was recorded a few times. The rearrangement joins TRBV5-4 to TRBJ2-3; 16 bases line up with TRBD2. The ends lost 5 bases at V and 6 bases at J; junction bases unmatched: 6. In germline, CDR1 is SGHNT, CDR2 YYREEE (reference sequence). The CDR3 consists of 16 residues. Here the CDR3 reads CASSPGTSGRVDTQYF. Written as DNA, the CDR3 is TGTGCCAGCAGTCCCGGGACTAGCGGGAGGGTGGATACGCAGTATTTT.

The J gene is TRBJ1-3, the V gene TRBV6-6; TRBD1 matches at 7 bases. This CDR3 contains 15 residues. Germline trimming cut 3 bases from V and 5 bases from J; bases unmatched to any gene: 7. Germline loops: CDR1 MNHNY, CDR2 SVGAGI (reference sequence). CDR3 nucleotide sequence: TGTGCCAGCAGTTATCACCGGGACAGAAGAAACACCATATATTTT. It yields the protein CASSYHRDRRNTIYF.

The chain has TRBV5-5 and TRBJ2-1; D is perhaps TRBD1 or TRBD2 (5 bases each). Germline loops: CDR1 SGHKS, CDR2 YYEKEE (reference sequence). The CDR3 extends over 17 amino acids. V shed 4 bases and J shed 3 bases, with 20 bases lying between them. The CDR3 reads CASSLVLGEMLYNEQFF. CDR3 sequence (DNA): TGTGCCAGCAGCCTGGTTTTGGGGGAAATGCTCTACAATGAGCAGTTCTTC.

The chain uses TRBV28 and TRBJ2-3; TRBD2 agrees at 10 bases. The germline gives CDR1 MDHEN, CDR2 SYDVKM. There are 17 residues in the CDR3. J lost 3 bases, V lost 5 bases, and 11 bases had no gene match. The CDR3: CASSATGTSVGTDTQYF. In nucleotides, the CDR3 is TGTGCCAGCAGTGCAACCGGGACTAGCGTGGGGACAGATACGCAGTATTTT. Using reference TRBV28 and TRBJ2-3 for the parts outside the CDR3, the full variable domain is DVKVTQSSRYLVKRTGEKVFLECVQDMDHENMFWYRQDPGLGLRLIYFSYDVKMKEKGDIPEGYSVSREKKERFSLILESASTNQTSMYLCASSATGTSVGTDTQYFGPGTRLTVL.

This sequence joins TRBV5-1 and TRBJ1-2; D is possibly TRBD1 (6 bases). This CDR3 contains 12 residues. In germline, CDR1 is SGHRS, CDR2 YFSETQ. Trimming took off 0 bases at V and 10 bases at J, with 10 bases between the two ends. The CDR3 DNA is TGCGCCAGCAGCTTGGCCGGGGGGGCCTACACCTTC. Translation: CASSLAGGAYTF.

V gene TRBV5-1 combines with J gene TRBJ2-7, with 12 bases lining up with TRBD1. This CDR3 has 14 residues. J was trimmed by 4 bases and V by 5 bases; bases with no gene match: 4. CDR1 is SGHRS and CDR2 is YFSETQ in the germline V gene. DNA for the CDR3: TGCGCCAGCAGATCGGGACAGGGGGCTTACGAGCAGTACTTC. Translation: CASRSGQGAYEQYF.